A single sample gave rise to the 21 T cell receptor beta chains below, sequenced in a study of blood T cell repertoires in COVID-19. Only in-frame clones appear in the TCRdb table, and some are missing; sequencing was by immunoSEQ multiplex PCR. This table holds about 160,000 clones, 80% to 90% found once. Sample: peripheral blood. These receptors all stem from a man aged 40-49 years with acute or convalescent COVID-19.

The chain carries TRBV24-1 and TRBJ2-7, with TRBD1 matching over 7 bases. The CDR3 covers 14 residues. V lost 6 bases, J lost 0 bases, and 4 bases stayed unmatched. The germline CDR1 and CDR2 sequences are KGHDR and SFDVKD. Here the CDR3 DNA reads TGTGCCACCAGTCCCGGGACAGACTCCTACGAGCAGTACTTC. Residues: CATSPGTDSYEQYF.

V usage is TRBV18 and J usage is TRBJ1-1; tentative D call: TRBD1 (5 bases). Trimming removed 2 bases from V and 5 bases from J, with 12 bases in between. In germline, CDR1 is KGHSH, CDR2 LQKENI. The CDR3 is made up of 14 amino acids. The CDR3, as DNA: TGTGCCAGCTCACCAGCGGGGACGGGAACTGAAGCTTTCTTT. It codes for CASSPAGTGTEAFF.

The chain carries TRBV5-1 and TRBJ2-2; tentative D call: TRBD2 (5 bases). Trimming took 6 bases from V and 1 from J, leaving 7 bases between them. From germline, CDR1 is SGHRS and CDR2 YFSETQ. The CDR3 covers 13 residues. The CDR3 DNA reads TGCGCCAGCACTAGCCAGAACACCGGGGAGCTGTTTTTT. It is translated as CASTSQNTGELFF.

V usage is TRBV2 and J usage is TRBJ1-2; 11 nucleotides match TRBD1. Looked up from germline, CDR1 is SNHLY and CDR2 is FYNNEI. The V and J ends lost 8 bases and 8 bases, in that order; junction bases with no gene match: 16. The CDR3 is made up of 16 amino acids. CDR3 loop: CASAMRGTGGSRGYTF. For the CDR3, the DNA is TGTGCCAGCGCAATGCGGGGGACAGGGGGTTCAAGGGGCTACACCTTC. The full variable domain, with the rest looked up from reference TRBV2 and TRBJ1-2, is EPEVTQTPSHQVTQMGQEVILRCVPISNHLYFYWYRQILGQKVEFLVSFYNNEISEKSEIFDDQFSVERPDGSNFTLKIRSTKLEDSAMYFCASAMRGTGGSRGYTFGSGTRLTVV.

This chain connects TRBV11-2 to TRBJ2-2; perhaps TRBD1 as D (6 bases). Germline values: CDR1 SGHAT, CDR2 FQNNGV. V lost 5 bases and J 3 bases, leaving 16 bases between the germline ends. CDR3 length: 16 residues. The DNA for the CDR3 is TGTGCCAGCAGCCGATTCGTAGGGGGTTACACCGGGGAGCTGTTTTTT. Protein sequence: CASSRFVGGYTGELFF. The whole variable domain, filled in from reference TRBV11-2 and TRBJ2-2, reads EAGVAQSPRYKIIEKRQSVAFWCNPISGHATLYWYQQILGQGPKLLIQFQNNGVVDDSQLPKDRFSAERLKGVDSTLKIQPAKLEDSAVYLCASSRFVGGYTGELFFGEGSRLTVL.

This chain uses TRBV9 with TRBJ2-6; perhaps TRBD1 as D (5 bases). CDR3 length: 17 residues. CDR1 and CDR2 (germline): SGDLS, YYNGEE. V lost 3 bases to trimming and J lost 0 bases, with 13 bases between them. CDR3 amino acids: CASSAQGTYSGANVLTF. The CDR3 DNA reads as TGTGCCAGCAGCGCCCAGGGTACCTACTCTGGGGCCAACGTCCTGACTTTC.

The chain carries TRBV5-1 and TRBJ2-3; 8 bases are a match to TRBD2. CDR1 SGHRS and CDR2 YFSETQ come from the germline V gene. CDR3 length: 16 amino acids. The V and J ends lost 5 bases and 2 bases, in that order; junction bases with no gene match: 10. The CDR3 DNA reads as TGCGCCAGCAGTTTCGTAGCGGGGTCCTTCACAGATACGCAGTATTTT. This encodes CASSFVAGSFTDTQYF.

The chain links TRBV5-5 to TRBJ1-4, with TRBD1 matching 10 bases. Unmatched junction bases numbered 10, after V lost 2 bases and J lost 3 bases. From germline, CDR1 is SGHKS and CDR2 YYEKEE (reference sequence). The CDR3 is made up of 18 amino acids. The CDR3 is CASSLSPGTGVPNEKLFF. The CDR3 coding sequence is TGTGCCAGCAGCTTAAGTCCCGGGACAGGGGTTCCTAATGAAAAACTGTTTTTT.

CDR3 nucleotides: TGTGCCAGCAGTTTAGGGGACAGGTTTTATGGCTACACCTTC. It codes for CASSLGDRFYGYTF. The chain joins TRBV28 to TRBJ1-2, with 8 bases matching TRBD1. The germline V gene encodes CDR1 MDHEN and CDR2 SYDVKM. V was pared by 2 bases and J by 5 bases, with 4 bases of the junction left unmatched. The CDR3 spans 14 residues.

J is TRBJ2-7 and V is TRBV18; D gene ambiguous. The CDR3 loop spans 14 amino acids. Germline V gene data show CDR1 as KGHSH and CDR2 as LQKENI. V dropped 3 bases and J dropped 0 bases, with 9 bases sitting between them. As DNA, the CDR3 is TGTGCCAGCTCACCTACGCCTAGCTCCTACGAGCAGTACTTC. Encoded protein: CASSPTPSSYEQYF.

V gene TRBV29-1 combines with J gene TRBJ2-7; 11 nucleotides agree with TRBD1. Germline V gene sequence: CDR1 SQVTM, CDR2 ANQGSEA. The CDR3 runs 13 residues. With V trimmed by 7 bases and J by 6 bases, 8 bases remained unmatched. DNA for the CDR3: TGCAGCGCAACCGGGACAGGGGGGTTCGAGCAGTACTTC. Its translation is CSATGTGGFEQYF.

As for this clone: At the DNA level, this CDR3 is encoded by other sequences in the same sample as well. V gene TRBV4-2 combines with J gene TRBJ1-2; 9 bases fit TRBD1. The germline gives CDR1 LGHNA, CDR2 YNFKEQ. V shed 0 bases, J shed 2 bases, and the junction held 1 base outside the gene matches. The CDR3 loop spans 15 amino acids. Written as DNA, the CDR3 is TGTGCCAGCAGCCAAGAGACAGGGGGGAACTATGGCTACACCTTC. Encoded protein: CASSQETGGNYGYTF.

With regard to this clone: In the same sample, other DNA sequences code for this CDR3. DNA of the CDR3: TGTGCCAGCAGCGTAGCCGGGAACACTGAAGCTTTCTTT. This translates into CASSVAGNTEAFF. The chain is built from TRBV9 and TRBJ1-1; D call uncertain. Trimming removed 0 bases from V and 1 base from J, with 4 bases in between. The CDR3 runs 13 residues. In germline, CDR1 is SGDLS, CDR2 YYNGEE. Combining the CDR3 with reference TRBV9 and TRBJ1-1 gives the whole variable domain DSGVTQTPKHLITATGQRVTLRCSPRSGDLSVYWYQQSLDQGLQFLIQYYNGEERAKGNILERFSAQQFPDLHSELNLSSLELGDSALYFCASSVAGNTEAFFGQGTRLTVV.

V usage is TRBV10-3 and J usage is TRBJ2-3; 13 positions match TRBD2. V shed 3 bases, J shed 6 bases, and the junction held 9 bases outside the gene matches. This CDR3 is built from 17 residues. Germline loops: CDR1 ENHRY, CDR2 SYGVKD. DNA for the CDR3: TGTGCCATCAGTGATGGACTAGCGGGGGTCGGAGCGGATACGCAGTATTTT. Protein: CAISDGLAGVGADTQYF.

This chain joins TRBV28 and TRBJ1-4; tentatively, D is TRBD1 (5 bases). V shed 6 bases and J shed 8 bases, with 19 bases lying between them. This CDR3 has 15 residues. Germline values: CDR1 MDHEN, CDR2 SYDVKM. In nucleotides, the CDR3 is TGTGCCAGCAGCTCCCCCGGCAGGGTAGAGGAAAAACTGTTTTTT. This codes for CASSSPGRVEEKLFF.

The chain's CDR3 is CASSQGQVPLEKLFF. As DNA, the CDR3 is TGTGCCAGCAGCCAAGGGCAGGTACCTCTTGAAAAACTGTTTTTT. This chain connects TRBV14 to TRBJ1-4; D gene uncertain. V shed 1 base and J shed 7 bases, with 13 bases lying between them. Germline assignment: CDR1 SGHDN and CDR2 FVKESK. This CDR3 has 15 amino acids.

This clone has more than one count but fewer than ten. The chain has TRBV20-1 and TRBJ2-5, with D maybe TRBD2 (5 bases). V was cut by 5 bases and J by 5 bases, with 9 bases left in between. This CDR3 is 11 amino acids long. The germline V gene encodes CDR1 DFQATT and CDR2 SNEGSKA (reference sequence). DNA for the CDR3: TGCAGTGCTTGGGAGTCGGAGACCCAGTACTTC. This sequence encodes CSAWESETQYF.

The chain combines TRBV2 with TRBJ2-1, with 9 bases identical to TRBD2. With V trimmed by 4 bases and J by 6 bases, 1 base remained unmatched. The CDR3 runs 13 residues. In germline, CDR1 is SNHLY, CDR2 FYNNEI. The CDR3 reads CASSGGGANEQFF. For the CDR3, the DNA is TGTGCCAGCAGTGGCGGGGGGGCCAATGAGCAGTTCTTC.

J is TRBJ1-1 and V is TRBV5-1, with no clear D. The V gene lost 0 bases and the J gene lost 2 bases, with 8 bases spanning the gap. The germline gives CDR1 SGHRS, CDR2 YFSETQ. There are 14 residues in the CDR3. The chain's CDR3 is CASSLDTRNTEAFF. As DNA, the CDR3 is TGCGCCAGCAGCTTGGACACCCGAAACACTGAAGCTTTCTTT. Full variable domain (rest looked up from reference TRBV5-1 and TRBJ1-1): KAGVTQTPRYLIKTRGQQVTLSCSPISGHRSVSWYQQTPGQGLQFLFEYFSETQRNKGNFPGRFSGRQFSNSRSEMNVSTLELGDSALYLCASSLDTRNTEAFFGQGTRLTVV.

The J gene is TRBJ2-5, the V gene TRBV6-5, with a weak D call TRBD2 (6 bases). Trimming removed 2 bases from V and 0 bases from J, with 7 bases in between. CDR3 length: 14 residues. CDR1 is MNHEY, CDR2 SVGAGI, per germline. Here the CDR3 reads CASSYGGNQETQYF. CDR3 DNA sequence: TGTGCCAGCAGTTACGGGGGGAACCAAGAGACCCAGTACTTC.

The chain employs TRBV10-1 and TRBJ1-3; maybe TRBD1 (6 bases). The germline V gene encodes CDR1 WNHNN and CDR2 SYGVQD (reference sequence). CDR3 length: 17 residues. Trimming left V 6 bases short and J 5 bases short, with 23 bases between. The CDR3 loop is CASRPRDTLLRRNTIYF. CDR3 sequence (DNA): TGCGCCAGCAGACCCCGGGACACTCTCCTCCGCCGAAACACCATATATTTT.